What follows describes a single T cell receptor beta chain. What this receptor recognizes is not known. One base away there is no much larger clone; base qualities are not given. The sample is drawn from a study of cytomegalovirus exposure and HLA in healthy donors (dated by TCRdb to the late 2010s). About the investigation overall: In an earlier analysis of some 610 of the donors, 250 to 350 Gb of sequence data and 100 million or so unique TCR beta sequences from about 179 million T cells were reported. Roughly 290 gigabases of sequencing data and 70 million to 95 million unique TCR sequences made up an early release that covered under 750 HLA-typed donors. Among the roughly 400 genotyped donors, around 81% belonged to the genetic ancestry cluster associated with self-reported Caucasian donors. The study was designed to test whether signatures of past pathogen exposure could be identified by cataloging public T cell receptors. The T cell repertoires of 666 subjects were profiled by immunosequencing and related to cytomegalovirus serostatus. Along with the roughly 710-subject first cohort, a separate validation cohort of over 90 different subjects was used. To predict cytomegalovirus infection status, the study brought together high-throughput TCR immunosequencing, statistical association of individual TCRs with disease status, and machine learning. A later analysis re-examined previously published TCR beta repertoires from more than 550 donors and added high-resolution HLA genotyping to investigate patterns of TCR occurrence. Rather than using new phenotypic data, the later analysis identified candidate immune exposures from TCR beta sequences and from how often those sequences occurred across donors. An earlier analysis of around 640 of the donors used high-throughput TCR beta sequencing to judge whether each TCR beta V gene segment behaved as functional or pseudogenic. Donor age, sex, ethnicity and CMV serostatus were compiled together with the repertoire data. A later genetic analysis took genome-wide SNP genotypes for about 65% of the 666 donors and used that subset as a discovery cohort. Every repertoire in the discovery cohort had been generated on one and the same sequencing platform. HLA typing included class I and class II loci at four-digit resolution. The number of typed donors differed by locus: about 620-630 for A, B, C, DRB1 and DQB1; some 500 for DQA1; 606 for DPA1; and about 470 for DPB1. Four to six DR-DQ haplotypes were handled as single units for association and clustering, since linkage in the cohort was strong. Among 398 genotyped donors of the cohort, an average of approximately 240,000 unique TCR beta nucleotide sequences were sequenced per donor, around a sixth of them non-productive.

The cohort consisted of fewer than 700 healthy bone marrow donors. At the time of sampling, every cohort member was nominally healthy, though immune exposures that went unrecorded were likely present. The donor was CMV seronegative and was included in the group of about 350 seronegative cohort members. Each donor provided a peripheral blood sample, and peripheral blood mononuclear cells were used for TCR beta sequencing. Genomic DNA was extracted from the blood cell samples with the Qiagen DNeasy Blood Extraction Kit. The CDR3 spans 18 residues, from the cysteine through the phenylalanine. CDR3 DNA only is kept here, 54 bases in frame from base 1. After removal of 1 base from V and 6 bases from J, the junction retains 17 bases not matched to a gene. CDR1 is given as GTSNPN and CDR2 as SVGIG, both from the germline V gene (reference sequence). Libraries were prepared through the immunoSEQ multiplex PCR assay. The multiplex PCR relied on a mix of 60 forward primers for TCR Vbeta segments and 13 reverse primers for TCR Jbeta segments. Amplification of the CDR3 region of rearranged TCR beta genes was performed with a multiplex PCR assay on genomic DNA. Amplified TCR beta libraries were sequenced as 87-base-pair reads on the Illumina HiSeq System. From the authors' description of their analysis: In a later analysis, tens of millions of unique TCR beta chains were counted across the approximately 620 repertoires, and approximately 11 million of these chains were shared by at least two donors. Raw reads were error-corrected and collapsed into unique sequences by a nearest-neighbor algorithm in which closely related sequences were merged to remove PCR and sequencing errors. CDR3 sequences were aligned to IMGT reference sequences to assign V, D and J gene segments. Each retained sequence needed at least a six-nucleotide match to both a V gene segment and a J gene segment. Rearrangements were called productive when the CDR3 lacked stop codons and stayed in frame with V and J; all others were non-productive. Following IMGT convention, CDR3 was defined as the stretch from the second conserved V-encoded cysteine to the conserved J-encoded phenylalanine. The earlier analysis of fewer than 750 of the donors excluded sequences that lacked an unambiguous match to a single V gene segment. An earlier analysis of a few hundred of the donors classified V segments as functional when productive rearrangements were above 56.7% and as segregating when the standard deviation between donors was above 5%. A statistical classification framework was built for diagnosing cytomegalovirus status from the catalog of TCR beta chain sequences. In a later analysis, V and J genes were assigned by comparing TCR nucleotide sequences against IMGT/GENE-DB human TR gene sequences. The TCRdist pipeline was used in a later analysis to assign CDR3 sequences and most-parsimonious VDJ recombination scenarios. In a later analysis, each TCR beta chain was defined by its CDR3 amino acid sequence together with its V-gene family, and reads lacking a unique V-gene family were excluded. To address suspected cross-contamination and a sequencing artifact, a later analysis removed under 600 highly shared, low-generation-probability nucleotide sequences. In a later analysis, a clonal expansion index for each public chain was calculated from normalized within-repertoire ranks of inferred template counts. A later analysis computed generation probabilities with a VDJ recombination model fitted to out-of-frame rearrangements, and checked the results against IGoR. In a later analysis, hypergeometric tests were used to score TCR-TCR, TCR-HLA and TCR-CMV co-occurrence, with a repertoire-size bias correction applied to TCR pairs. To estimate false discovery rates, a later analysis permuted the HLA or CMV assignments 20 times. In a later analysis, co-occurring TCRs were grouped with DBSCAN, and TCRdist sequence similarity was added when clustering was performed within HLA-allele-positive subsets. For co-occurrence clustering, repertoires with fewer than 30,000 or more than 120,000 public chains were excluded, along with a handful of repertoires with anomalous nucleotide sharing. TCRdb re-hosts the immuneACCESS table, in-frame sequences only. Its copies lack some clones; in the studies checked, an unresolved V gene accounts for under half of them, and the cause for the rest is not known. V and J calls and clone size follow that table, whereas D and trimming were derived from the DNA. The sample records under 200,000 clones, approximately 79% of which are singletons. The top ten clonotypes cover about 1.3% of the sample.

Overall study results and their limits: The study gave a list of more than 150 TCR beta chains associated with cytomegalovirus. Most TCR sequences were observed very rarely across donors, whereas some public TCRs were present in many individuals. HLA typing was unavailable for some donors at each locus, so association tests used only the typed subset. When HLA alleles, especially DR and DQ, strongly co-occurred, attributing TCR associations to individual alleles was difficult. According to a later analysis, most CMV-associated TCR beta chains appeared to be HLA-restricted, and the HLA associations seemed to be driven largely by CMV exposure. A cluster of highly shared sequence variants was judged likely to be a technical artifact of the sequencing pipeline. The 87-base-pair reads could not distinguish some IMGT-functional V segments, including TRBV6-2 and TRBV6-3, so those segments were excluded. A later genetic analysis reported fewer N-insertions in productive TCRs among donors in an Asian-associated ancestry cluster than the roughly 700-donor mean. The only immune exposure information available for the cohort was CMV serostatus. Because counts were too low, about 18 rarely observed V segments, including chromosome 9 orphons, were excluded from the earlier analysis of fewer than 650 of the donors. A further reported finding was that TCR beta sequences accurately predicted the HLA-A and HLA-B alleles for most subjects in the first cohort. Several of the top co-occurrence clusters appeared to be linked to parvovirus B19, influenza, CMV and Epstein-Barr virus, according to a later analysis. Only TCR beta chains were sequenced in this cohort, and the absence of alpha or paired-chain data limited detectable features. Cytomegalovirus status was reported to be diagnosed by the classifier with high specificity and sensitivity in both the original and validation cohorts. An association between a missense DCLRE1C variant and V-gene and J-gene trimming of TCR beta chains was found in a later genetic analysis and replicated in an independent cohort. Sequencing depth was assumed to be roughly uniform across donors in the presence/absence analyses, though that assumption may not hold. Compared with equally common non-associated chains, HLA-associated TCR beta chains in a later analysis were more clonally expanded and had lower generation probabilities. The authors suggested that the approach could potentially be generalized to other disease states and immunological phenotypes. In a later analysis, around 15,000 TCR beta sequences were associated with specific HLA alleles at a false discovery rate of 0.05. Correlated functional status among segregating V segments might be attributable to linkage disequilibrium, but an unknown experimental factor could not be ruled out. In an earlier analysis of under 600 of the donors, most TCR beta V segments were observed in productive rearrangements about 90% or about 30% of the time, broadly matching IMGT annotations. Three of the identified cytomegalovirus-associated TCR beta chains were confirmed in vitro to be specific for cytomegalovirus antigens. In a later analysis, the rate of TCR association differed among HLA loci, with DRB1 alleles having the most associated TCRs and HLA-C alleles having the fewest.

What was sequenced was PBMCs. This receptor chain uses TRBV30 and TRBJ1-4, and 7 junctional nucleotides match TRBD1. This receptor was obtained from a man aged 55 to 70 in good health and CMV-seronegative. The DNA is TGTGCCTGGAGTGGCCTTCTTTCTCCGACAGGGCTTGATGAAAAACTGTTTTTT. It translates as CAWSGLLSPTGLDEKLFF.